This TCR beta chain was recorded in a study of cytomegalovirus exposure and HLA in healthy donors. Trimming pared 4 bases from V and 4 bases from J, leaving 10 bases between. The length of the CDR3 is 13 residues. Germline V lookup: CDR1 SGHRS, CDR2 YFSETQ. Turning to this clone: Its antigen is undetermined.

Study-wide points: The authors enumerated 164 TCR beta chains as linked to cytomegalovirus. Presence/absence analyses rested on an assumption that sequencing depth was roughly uniform across donors. A later analysis found TCR association rates differed by HLA locus, highest for DRB1 and lowest for HLA-C.

PCR was performed using 60 Vbeta and 13 Jbeta primers. Here immunoSEQ multiplex PCR was the method, and the copy in TCRdb shows in-frame clones only, minus some. The table shows 150,000 to 200,000 clones, with under 70% occurring only once. The J gene is TRBJ2-3, the V gene TRBV5-1; no firm D call. Sequencing was done on a sample of PBMCs. The sequence was collected from a woman aged 40 to 55 in good health and CMV-seropositive. In DNA, the CDR3 is TGCGCCAGCAGCATGACGACACCAGATACGCAGTATTTT. It specifies CASSMTTPDTQYF.